The rows below give T cell receptor beta chains drawn from one sample of a study of blood T cell repertoires in COVID-19. Sequenced by immunoSEQ multiplex PCR; TCRdb stores in-frame clones only, minus some. The sample carries 490,000 or so clones, approximately 88% recorded once. The material sequenced was PBMCs or T cells enriched from blood (not recorded which). The source is a woman in her thirties or forties who had recovered from COVID-19. The CDR3 runs from the conserved cysteine through the conserved F or W. The D gene is left open where the match is weak. The size field is filled for only some rows; it gives once, few, many or a size class.

j_call	clone_size	d_call	v_call	cdr3_aa	cdr3_nt
TRBJ1-1	NA	NA	TRBV20-1	CSGLGDTEAFF	TGCAGCGGCCTGGGAGACACTGAAGCTTTCTTT
TRBJ1-5	NA	NA	TRBV6-5	CATRRLEDQPQHF	TGTGCCACCAGGAGGTTGGAGGATCAGCCCCAGCATTTT
TRBJ2-5	NA	NA	TRBV12-2	CASRPRTGGETQYF	TGTGCAAGTCGCCCTCGGACAGGGGGGGAGACCCAGTACTTC
TRBJ1-1	NA	NA	TRBV29-1	CSVVGGKVANTEAFF	TGCAGCGTTGTAGGAGGGAAGGTGGCGAACACTGAAGCTTTCTTT
TRBJ2-3	NA	TRBD2	TRBV6-1	CASSERGAGGPDTQYF	TGTGCCAGCAGTGAAAGGGGGGCGGGAGGGCCAGATACGCAGTATTTT
TRBJ1-2	NA	NA	TRBV6-1	CASSDHGKGSNYGYTF	TGTGCCAGCAGTGACCACGGGAAAGGGAGTAACTATGGCTACACCTTC
TRBJ2-7	NA	NA	TRBV7-2	CASSLGTAFYEQYF	TGTGCCAGCAGCTTAGGGACTGCGTTCTACGAGCAGTACTTC
TRBJ2-1	few	TRBD1	TRBV10-2	CASSEQGYNEQFF	TGCGCCAGCAGTGAACAGGGGTACAATGAGCAGTTCTTC
TRBJ1-2	NA	NA	TRBV7-9	CASSLVGGGYTF	TGTGCCAGCAGCTTAGTCGGGGGTGGCTACACCTTC
TRBJ1-1	NA	NA	TRBV11-2	CASSLVGAGQNTEAFF	TGTGCCAGCAGCTTAGTAGGGGCAGGGCAGAACACTGAAGCTTTCTTT
TRBJ2-7	few	TRBD2	TRBV6-6	CASDIGLARGEQYF	TGTGCCAGCGATATAGGACTAGCGCGTGGCGAGCAGTACTTC
TRBJ2-3	NA	TRBD2	TRBV5-1	CASSKLAGDPTDTQYF	TGCGCCAGCAGCAAACTAGCGGGAGACCCTACAGATACGCAGTATTTT
TRBJ1-1	NA	TRBD1	TRBV18	CASSPTQGVGNTEAFF	TGTGCCAGCTCACCGACACAGGGGGTGGGGAACACTGAAGCTTTCTTT
TRBJ2-6	NA	NA	TRBV12-3/TRBV12-4	CASHSGANVLTF	TGTGCCAGTCACTCTGGGGCCAACGTCCTGACTTTC
TRBJ2-2	NA	TRBD1	TRBV5-4	CASSSPGQGAGTGELFF	TGTGCCAGCAGCTCCCCGGGACAGGGGGCCGGCACCGGGGAGCTGTTTTTT
TRBJ2-2	NA	TRBD2	TRBV7-9	CASTQTSGSMGTGELFF	TGTGCCAGCACCCAGACTAGCGGGAGTATGGGCACCGGGGAGCTGTTTTTT
TRBJ2-1	once	TRBD2	TRBV27	CASRTSGSPYNEQFF	TGTGCCAGCAGGACTAGCGGGAGCCCTTACAATGAGCAGTTCTTC
TRBJ2-2	NA	NA	TRBV6-2/TRBV6-3	CASSYGAPNTGELFF	TGTGCCAGCAGTTACGGGGCCCCGAACACCGGGGAGCTGTTTTTT
TRBJ2-1	NA	TRBD1	TRBV9	CASSGQGASYNEQFF	TGTGCCAGCAGCGGACAGGGGGCTTCCTACAATGAGCAGTTCTTC
TRBJ1-4	NA	TRBD1	TRBV15	CATSSQETTPGTGSTNEKLFF	TGTGCCACCAGCAGCCAAGAGACGACCCCCGGGACAGGATCAACTAATGAAAAACTGTTTTTT
TRBJ1-3	few	NA	TRBV15	CATSSDSLSGNTIYF	TGTGCCACCAGCTCGGACAGCCTCTCTGGAAACACCATATATTTT
TRBJ1-5	NA	TRBD1	TRBV6-5	CASRQGLGQPQHF	TGTGCCAGCAGACAGGGGCTTGGACAGCCCCAGCATTTT
TRBJ2-7	once	TRBD1	TRBV10-3	CAINPGQGNTYEQYF	TGTGCCATCAACCCCGGACAGGGGAATACCTACGAGCAGTACTTC
TRBJ2-1	few	NA	TRBV2	CASPVGPSSYNEQFF	TGTGCCAGCCCCGTGGGGCCTAGCTCCTACAATGAGCAGTTCTTC
TRBJ2-2	NA	TRBD2	TRBV4-3	CASRPGLAGPTGELFF	TGCGCCAGCCGACCAGGACTAGCGGGACCCACCGGGGAGCTGTTTTTT
TRBJ1-6	NA	TRBD1	TRBV6-5	CASSYPETGAPLHF	TGTGCCAGCAGTTACCCGGAAACAGGGGCACCCCTCCACTTT
TRBJ1-1	NA	NA	TRBV11-3	CASRLDQGGTEAFF	TGTGCCAGCCGCCTCGACCAAGGGGGCACTGAAGCTTTCTTT
TRBJ2-2	NA	NA	TRBV9	CASSGPRQGLAGELFF	TGTGCCAGCAGCGGACCCAGGCAGGGACTCGCCGGGGAGCTGTTTTTT
TRBJ1-5	NA	TRBD1	TRBV29-1	CSVVWRDRPDSGNQPQHF	TGCAGCGTTGTCTGGAGGGACAGACCAGATAGTGGCAATCAGCCCCAGCATTTT
TRBJ2-1	NA	NA	TRBV7-2	CASSLAPWEERVHNEQFF	TGTGCCAGCAGCTTAGCTCCCTGGGAGGAGAGGGTTCACAATGAGCAGTTCTTC
TRBJ2-7	NA	TRBD1	TRBV13	CASSDTNRGLEQYF	TGTGCCAGCAGCGATACGAACAGGGGTCTCGAGCAGTACTTC
TRBJ2-3	NA	TRBD1	TRBV6-5	CASAGTGGPDTQYF	TGTGCCAGTGCCGGGACAGGTGGGCCAGATACGCAGTATTTT
TRBJ1-4	many	NA	TRBV6-1	CASSEQSATGGELFF	TGTGCCAGCAGTGAACAAAGTGCGACAGGTGGGGAACTGTTTTTT
TRBJ1-1	NA	NA	TRBV29-1	CSVARGYTEAFF	TGCAGCGTTGCCCGGGGTTACACTGAAGCTTTCTTT
TRBJ2-7	NA	NA	TRBV11-2	CASSSPGVLEQYF	TGTGCCAGCAGCTCCCCAGGGGTACTGGAGCAGTACTTC
TRBJ1-1	once	NA	TRBV3-1/TRBV3-2	CASSLVEGGTEAFF	TGTGCCAGCAGCCTCGTGGAGGGAGGAACTGAAGCTTTCTTT
TRBJ1-2	NA	NA	TRBV18	CASSAQGRDYGYTF	TGTGCCAGCTCAGCTCAGGGGAGGGACTATGGCTACACCTTC
TRBJ1-1	NA	NA	TRBV28	CASSGGNEGAEAFF	TGTGCCAGCAGTGGGGGGAATGAGGGAGCTGAAGCTTTCTTT
TRBJ1-1	NA	NA	TRBV2	CASSPLGGNTEAFF	TGTGCCAGCAGTCCGCTAGGGGGGAACACTGAAGCTTTCTTT
TRBJ2-7	NA	NA	TRBV7-9	CASNVGQGKGEQYF	TGTGCCAGCAACGTAGGGCAGGGGAAGGGCGAGCAGTACTTC
TRBJ2-7	NA	TRBD1	TRBV9	CASSEGQVGEQYF	TGTGCCAGCAGCGAAGGACAGGTCGGCGAGCAGTACTTC
TRBJ2-6	NA	TRBD2	TRBV4-1	CASSQAPAGATGANVLTF	TGCGCCAGCAGCCAAGCTCCAGCGGGAGCGACTGGGGCCAACGTCCTGACTTTC
TRBJ2-3	NA	TRBD2	TRBV7-2	CASSVSGRAVQDTQYF	TGTGCCAGCAGCGTTAGCGGGAGGGCCGTGCAAGATACGCAGTATTTT
TRBJ1-2	NA	NA	TRBV15	CATSRDRGWYGYTF	TGTGCCACCAGCAGAGATAGGGGGTGGTACGGCTACACCTTC